A single sample gave rise to the 29 T cell receptor beta chains below, sequenced in a study of glioma-infiltrating T cells. Using RNA template, CDR3s of TCR alpha and beta were amplified with iRepertoire arm-PCR. In TCRdb, the multiplex PCR reads were re-called with MiXCR into one record per CDR3 protein. The data contain 100,000 to 150,000 distinct CDR3 sequences, approximately 24% of them singletons. Sequencing was carried out using glioma tissue, nonneoplastic brain tissue, or PBMCs (not recorded which). The receptors shown here come from a human donor with low-grade glioma or glioblastoma, undergoing nonglioma brain surgery, or in good health (not recorded which).

V and J are TRBV10-3 and TRBJ2-1; D is possibly TRBD2 (5 bases). Trimming left V 0 bases short and J 8 bases short, with 11 bases between. This CDR3 spans 14 amino acids. Germline lookup yields CDR1 ENHRY and CDR2 SYGVKD. CDR3 residues: CAISESGKGYEQFF. CDR3 DNA: TGTGCCATCAGTGAGTCCGGGAAAGGCTATGAGCAGTTCTTC.

The chain employs TRBV5-1 and TRBJ2-3, with D perhaps matching TRBD2 (6 bases). Trimming cost V 4 bases and J 5 bases, with 14 bases left between them. The germline V gene encodes CDR1 SGHRS and CDR2 YFSETQ. The CDR3 runs 14 residues. The CDR3 spells CASSPGTGLDTQYF. The CDR3 DNA reads TGCGCCAGCAGCCCCGGGACTGGGTTAGATACGCAGTATTTT. Full variable domain (rest looked up from reference TRBV5-1 and TRBJ2-3): KAGVTQTPRYLIKTRGQQVTLSCSPISGHRSVSWYQQTPGQGLQFLFEYFSETQRNKGNFPGRFSGRQFSNSRSEMNVSTLELGDSALYLCASSPGTGLDTQYFGPGTRLTVL.

The V and J genes are TRBV20-1 and TRBJ1-5; D call uncertain. Germline V gene data show CDR1 as DFQATT and CDR2 as SNEGSKA (reference sequence). The CDR3 runs to 14 residues. Trimming cost V 0 bases and J 2 bases, with 8 bases left between them. DNA for the CDR3: TGCAGTGCTAGAGAGCCCCGGGGCAATCAGCCCCAGCATTTT. It is translated as CSAREPRGNQPQHF.

CDR3 loop: CASSLPPEAKNIQYF. The CDR3 DNA reads as TGTGCCAGCAGCTTGCCCCCCGAAGCCAAAAACATTCAGTACTTC. The V and J genes are TRBV5-8 and TRBJ2-4; D gene ambiguous. CDR3 length: 15 residues. Trimming left V 1 base short and J 0 bases short, with 8 bases between. Germline loops: CDR1 SGHTS, CDR2 YDEGEE.

This chain connects TRBV2 to TRBJ2-7, with TRBD1 identical over 10 bases. The CDR3 loop spans 15 amino acids. J lost 0 bases, V lost 8 bases, and 7 bases had no gene match. Germline CDR1 is SNHLY and CDR2 is FYNNEI. The CDR3 region has the DNA TGTGCCAGCCGTGGAAGGACAGGGGGCTCCTACGAGCAGTACGTC. Protein product: CASRGRTGGSYEQYV.

This clonotype was observed many times. The chain has TRBV4-1 and TRBJ2-1; TRBD1 is a possible D gene (5 bases). CDR1 is MGHRA, CDR2 YSYEKL, per germline. V gave up 1 base and J gave up 5 bases, with 9 bases separating them. The CDR3 covers 14 residues. For the CDR3, the DNA is TGCGCCAGCAGCCAAGCAGGGCTAGACAATGAGCAGTTCTTC. Its protein is CASSQAGLDNEQFF.

The chain combines TRBV4-1 with TRBJ1-5; D unclear. Trimming removed 1 base from V and 0 bases from J, with 10 bases in between. The length of the CDR3 is 16 residues. Germline V lookup: CDR1 MGHRA, CDR2 YSYEKL. CDR3 protein: CASSQGVEYSNQPQHF. The CDR3 bases are TGCGCCAGCAGCCAAGGGGTGGAGTATAGCAATCAGCCCCAGCATTTT.

This clonotype is medium-sized by share. The chain is built from TRBV20-1 and TRBJ2-7; D unresolved. The CDR3 is 14 residues long. Germline CDR1 and CDR2: DFQATT and SNEGSKA (reference sequence). The V and J ends lost 3 bases and 2 bases respectively, with 14 bases between them. The CDR3 loop is CSASPSHKAYEQYV. The CDR3 coding sequence is TGCAGTGCTAGCCCCTCACACAAAGCCTACGAGCAGTACGTC.

The chain has TRBV7-9 and TRBJ1-1; D is unresolved. The V end lost 6 bases, the J end lost 1 base, and 9 bases lay between the germline ends. Germline-derived CDR1 and CDR2 are SEHNR and FQNEAQ (reference sequence). CDR3 size: 13 residues. CDR3 sequence reads: CASSQTSNTEAFF. The CDR3 DNA follows: TGTGCCAGCAGTCAGACATCGAACACTGAAGCTTTCTTT.

The chain carries TRBV18 and TRBJ2-5; TRBD1 matches 7 bases. The trim removed 5 bases at V and 5 bases at J, leaving 11 bases unmatched. The CDR3 is 15 residues long. Per germline, CDR1 KGHSH and CDR2 LQKENI. In DNA form, the CDR3 reads TGTGCCAGCTCAGCTATGGGACAGAGAGGCGAGACCCAGTACTTC. The encoded protein is CASSAMGQRGETQYF.

This clonotype has more than one count but fewer than ten. V and J are TRBV28 and TRBJ2-5; D might be TRBD2 (6 bases). The CDR3 is 16 amino acids. Germline assignment: CDR1 MDHEN and CDR2 SYDVKM. V shed 3 bases and J shed 1 base, with 15 bases lying between them. The CDR3 DNA reads TGTGCCAGCAGTTTCCGAGTGGGGAGGCGCCAAGAGACCCAGTACTTC. Its protein is CASSFRVGRRQETQYF.

This clonotype occurred a few times. J is TRBJ1-2 and V is TRBV2; D gene unclear. V lost 2 bases, J lost 3 bases, and 10 bases lay in between. The CDR3 extends over 14 amino acids. Germline V CDR1 and CDR2: SNHLY, FYNNEI. DNA for the CDR3: TGTGCCAGCAGTGAATCGGGGTTCTACTATGGCTACACCTTC. Translating it yields CASSESGFYYGYTF.

Comment on this clonotype: This could be a read error, since a much larger clone is one nucleotide away. The chain links TRBV20-1 to TRBJ2-1, with D uncertain. The CDR3 length is 13 residues. Per the germline V gene, CDR1 is DFQATT and CDR2 is SNEGSKA (reference sequence). V lost 1 base and J 8 bases, leaving 12 bases between the germline ends. CDR3 loop: CSARVLPVHEQFF. CDR3 in DNA: TGCAGTGCTAGAGTTCTACCGGTCCATGAGCAGTTCTTC.

This clonotype occurred many times. CDR3 sequence: CASSSHFRTGTGKEQYV. The CDR3 DNA is TGTGCCAGCAGCTCTCACTTTAGGACCGGGACAGGGAAAGAGCAGTACGTC. The V and J genes are TRBV28 and TRBJ2-7; the match to TRBD1 covers 9 bases. Germline V gene data show CDR1 as MDHEN and CDR2 as SYDVKM. Losses at the gene ends were 6 bases for V and 7 bases for J; bases not matched to a gene: 19. There are 17 residues in the CDR3.

This clonotype has a handful of counts. The chain couples TRBV7-2 to TRBJ2-7; D remains unclear. V gave up 3 bases and J gave up 5 bases, with 11 bases separating them. From germline, CDR1 is SGHTA and CDR2 FQGNSA. The CDR3 extends over 13 amino acids. CDR3 DNA sequence: TGTGCCAGCAGCTTTAGGGCTTTGGACGAGCAGTACGTC. Protein: CASSFRALDEQYV.

J is TRBJ2-3 and V is TRBV24-1; 7 nucleotides agree with TRBD1. V trimming: 3 bases; J trimming: 7 bases; junction bases outside the gene matches: 6. This CDR3 region has 14 residues. Germline CDR1 is KGHDR and CDR2 is SFDVKD. The DNA for the CDR3 is TGTGCCACCAGTGATGCTACAGGGGCAAATACGCAGTATTTT. Translation gives CATSDATGANTQYF.

This clonotype was seen repeatedly, ten times or more. The V call is TRBV20-1, the J call TRBJ2-3; D might be TRBD1 or TRBD2, each matching 5 bases. V was cut by 7 bases and J by 1 base, with 12 bases left in between. Germline CDR1 is DFQATT and CDR2 is SNEGSKA (reference sequence). This CDR3 contains 13 residues. The CDR3 loop reads CSVRDLRTDTQYF. The CDR3, as DNA: TGCAGTGTGAGGGACCTCCGCACAGATACGCAGTATTTT.

The chain links TRBV29-1 to TRBJ2-1, with 10 bases aligning to TRBD1. Germline V gene lookup returns CDR1 SQVTM and CDR2 ANQGSEA. The CDR3 has 12 residues. The ends lost 4 bases at V and 7 bases at J; junction bases unmatched: 1. The CDR3 DNA sequence: TGCAGCGTTGGACAGGGGGCTAATGAGCAGTTCTTC. Protein sequence: CSVGQGANEQFF.

This clonotype was recorded at least ten times. This chain uses TRBV4-1 with TRBJ1-2; no clear D. V lost 6 bases and J lost 2, with 4 bases in between. In germline, CDR1 is MGHRA, CDR2 YSYEKL. The CDR3 has 11 residues. The CDR3 loop is CASRGNYGYTF. CDR3 coding DNA: TGCGCCAGCAGGGGGAACTATGGCTACACCTTC.

This clonotype was seen more than once but under ten times. CDR3 region: CASSLGQGVEQFF. In DNA form, the CDR3 reads TGTGCCAGCAGCCTAGGACAGGGCGTTGAGCAGTTCTTC. The V gene is TRBV11-2, the J gene TRBJ2-1; TRBD1 matches 8 bases. This CDR3 comprises 13 residues. From germline, CDR1 is SGHAT and CDR2 FQNNGV. V lost 5 bases to trimming and J lost 9 bases; unmatched junction nucleotides: 6.

This clonotype was recorded many times. This chain connects TRBV15 to TRBJ2-4; maybe TRBD2 (6 bases). V lost 0 bases and J lost 2, with 11 bases in between. In germline, CDR1 is LNHNV, CDR2 YYDKDF (reference sequence). The CDR3 has 16 amino acids. For the CDR3, the DNA is TGTGCCACCAGCAGAGAAGGAGGGGTTTCCAAAAACATTCAGTACTTC. As protein: CATSREGGVSKNIQYF.

The V gene is TRBV2, the J gene TRBJ2-7, with D possibly called TRBD1 or TRBD2 (5 bases each). This CDR3 region has 13 residues. Germline-derived CDR1 and CDR2 are SNHLY and FYNNEI. Here the CDR3 DNA reads TGTGCCAGCAGTATTCAGGGACGGGGCGAGCAGTGCGTC. Translated, it gives CASSIQGRGEQCV.

This clonotype came up once. The gene calls are TRBV5-4 and TRBJ2-2; either TRBD1 or TRBD2 may fit D (6 bases each). V lost 3 bases to trimming and J lost 1 base, with 13 bases between them. Per the germline V gene, CDR1 is SGHNT and CDR2 is YYREEE (reference sequence). The CDR3 sequence is 16 residues long. The CDR3 coding sequence is TGTGCCAGCAGCTCTTTTGGGGGGCTGAACACCGGGGAGCTGTTTTTT. Protein: CASSSFGGLNTGELFF.

This clonotype has just a few counts. The gene calls are TRBV4-1 and TRBJ1-5; D call uncertain. Germline CDR1 and CDR2: MGHRA and YSYEKL. V was shortened by 0 bases and J by 6 bases, with 9 bases between the two germline ends. The CDR3 consists of 14 residues. The CDR3 sequence is CASSQDPFRQPQHF. CDR3 coding DNA: TGCGCCAGCAGCCAAGATCCCTTCCGTCAGCCCCAGCATTTT.

The chain carries TRBV7-2 and TRBJ2-5; tentatively, D is TRBD1 (6 bases). The CDR3 covers 14 residues. V was shortened by 1 base and J by 5 bases, with 11 bases between the two germline ends. Germline CDR1 is SGHTA and CDR2 is FQGNSA. The CDR3 DNA reads TGTGCCAGCAGCTTAGGAGGGGGTGGGGAGACCCAGTACTTC. Translating it yields CASSLGGGGETQYF.

As regards this clonotype: This may stem from a read error, because a much larger clone lies one nucleotide away. The chain uses TRBV20-1 and TRBJ1-1; 8 bases agree with TRBD1. The CDR3 spans 13 residues. The germline CDR1 and CDR2 sequences are DFQATT and SNEGSKA (reference sequence). The trim removed 6 bases at V and 4 bases at J, leaving 7 bases unmatched. The CDR3 here is CSASDRAITEAFF. As DNA, the CDR3 is TGCAGTGCCTCGGACAGGGCGATCACTGAAGCTTTCTTT.

On this clonotype itself: A read error may be the cause here, since a much bigger clone is one base away. The chain joins TRBV28 to TRBJ2-3; the D gene could be TRBD1 or TRBD2 (6 bases each). This CDR3 has 13 residues. CDR1 and CDR2 from the germline V gene are MDHEN and SYDVKM. Trimming took 7 bases from V and 4 from J, leaving 12 bases between them. CDR3 loop: CASMDGGPDTQYF. The CDR3 bases are TGTGCCAGCATGGACGGGGGCCCAGATACGCAGTATTTT.

This clonotype was counted a few times. This chain connects TRBV19 to TRBJ2-1, with D possibly matching TRBD2 (7 bases). Germline CDR1 is LNHDA and CDR2 is SQIVND (reference sequence). V lost 6 bases and J 4 bases, leaving 16 bases between the germline ends. This CDR3 is built from 15 residues. The CDR3 bases are TGTGCCAGTAGCCAAGGGGGGGCCTTGTACAATGAGCAGTTCTTC. Amino acids: CASSQGGALYNEQFF. Combining the CDR3 with reference TRBV19 and TRBJ2-1 gives the whole variable domain DGGITQSPKYLFRKEGQNVTLSCEQNLNHDAMYWYRQDPGQGLRLIYYSQIVNDFQKGDIAEGYSVSREKKESFPLTVTSAQKNPTAFYLCASSQGGALYNEQFFGPGTRLTVL.

This clonotype was seen only once. The chain links TRBV19 to TRBJ2-1; 7 bases are a match to TRBD1. This CDR3 has 14 amino acids. The ends lost 7 bases at V and 7 bases at J; junction bases unmatched: 10. The germline V gene has CDR1 LNHDA and CDR2 SQIVND (reference sequence). The CDR3 region has the DNA TGTGCCAGTACCAGACAGGGCATGTGGAATGAGCAGTTCTTC. Protein sequence: CASTRQGMWNEQFF.